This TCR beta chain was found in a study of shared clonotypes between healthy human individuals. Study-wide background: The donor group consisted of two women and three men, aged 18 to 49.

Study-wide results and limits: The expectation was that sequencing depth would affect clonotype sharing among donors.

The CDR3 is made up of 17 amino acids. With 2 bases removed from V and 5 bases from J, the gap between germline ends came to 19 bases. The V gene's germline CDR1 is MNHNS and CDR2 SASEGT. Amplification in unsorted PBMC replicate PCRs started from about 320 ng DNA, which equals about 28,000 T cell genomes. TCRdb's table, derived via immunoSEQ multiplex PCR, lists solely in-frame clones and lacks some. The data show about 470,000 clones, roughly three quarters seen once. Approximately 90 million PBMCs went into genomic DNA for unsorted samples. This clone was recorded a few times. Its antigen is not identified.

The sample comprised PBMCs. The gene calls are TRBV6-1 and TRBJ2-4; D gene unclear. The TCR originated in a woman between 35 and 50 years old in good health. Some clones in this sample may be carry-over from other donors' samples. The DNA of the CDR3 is TGTGCCAGCAGTGAACCGGTGGCCGCTGCCTTTGAAAACATTCAGTACTTC. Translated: CASSEPVAAAFENIQYF.